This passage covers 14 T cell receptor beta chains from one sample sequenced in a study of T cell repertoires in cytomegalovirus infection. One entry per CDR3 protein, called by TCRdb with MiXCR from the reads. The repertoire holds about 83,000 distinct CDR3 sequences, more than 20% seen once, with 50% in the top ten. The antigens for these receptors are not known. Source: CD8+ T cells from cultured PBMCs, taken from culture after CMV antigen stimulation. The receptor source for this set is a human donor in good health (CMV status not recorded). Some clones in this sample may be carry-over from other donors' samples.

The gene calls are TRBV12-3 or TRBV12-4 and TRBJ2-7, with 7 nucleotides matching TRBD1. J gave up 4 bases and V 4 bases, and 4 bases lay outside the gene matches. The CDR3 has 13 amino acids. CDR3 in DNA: TGTGCCAGCAGTTCTCGACAGGGTTACGAGCAGTACTTC. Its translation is CASSSRQGYEQYF.

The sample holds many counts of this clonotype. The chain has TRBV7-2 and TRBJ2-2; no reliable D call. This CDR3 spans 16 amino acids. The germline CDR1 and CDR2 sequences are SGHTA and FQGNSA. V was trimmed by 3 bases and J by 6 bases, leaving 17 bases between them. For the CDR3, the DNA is TGTGCCAGCAGCTTGGACCCCAGCCCGCCCCCCGGGGAGCTGTTTTTT. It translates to CASSLDPSPPPGELFF.

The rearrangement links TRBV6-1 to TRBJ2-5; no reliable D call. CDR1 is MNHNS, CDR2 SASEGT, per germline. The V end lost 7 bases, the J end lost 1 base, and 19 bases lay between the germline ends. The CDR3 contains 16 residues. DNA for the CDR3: TGTGCCAGCACCTCAATTCCCGGATATACCCAAGAGACCCAGTACTTC. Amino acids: CASTSIPGYTQETQYF.

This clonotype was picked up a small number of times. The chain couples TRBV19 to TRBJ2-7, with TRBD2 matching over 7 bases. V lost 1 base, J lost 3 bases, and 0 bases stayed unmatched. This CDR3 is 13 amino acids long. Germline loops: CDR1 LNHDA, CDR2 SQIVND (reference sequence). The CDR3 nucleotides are TGTGCCAGTAGTATAGGGGAGGGCTACGAGCAGTACTTC. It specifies CASSIGEGYEQYF. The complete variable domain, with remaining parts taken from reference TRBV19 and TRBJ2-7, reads DGGITQSPKYLFRKEGQNVTLSCEQNLNHDAMYWYRQDPGQGLRLIYYSQIVNDFQKGDIAEGYSVSREKKESFPLTVTSAQKNPTAFYLCASSIGEGYEQYFGPGTRLTVT.

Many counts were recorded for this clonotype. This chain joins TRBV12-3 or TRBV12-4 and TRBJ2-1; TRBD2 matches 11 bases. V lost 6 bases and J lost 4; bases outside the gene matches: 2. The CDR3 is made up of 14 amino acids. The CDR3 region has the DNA TGTGCCAGCAGACTAGCGGGAGAGTACAATGAGCAGTTCTTC. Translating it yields CASRLAGEYNEQFF.

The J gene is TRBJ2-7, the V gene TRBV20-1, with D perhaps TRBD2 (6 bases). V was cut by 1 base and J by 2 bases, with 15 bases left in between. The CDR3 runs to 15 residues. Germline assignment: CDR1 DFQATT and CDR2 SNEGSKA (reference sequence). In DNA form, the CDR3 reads TGCAGTGCTAGAGGGGTGGCGGGGCCGACCTACGAGCAGTACTTC. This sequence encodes CSARGVAGPTYEQYF.

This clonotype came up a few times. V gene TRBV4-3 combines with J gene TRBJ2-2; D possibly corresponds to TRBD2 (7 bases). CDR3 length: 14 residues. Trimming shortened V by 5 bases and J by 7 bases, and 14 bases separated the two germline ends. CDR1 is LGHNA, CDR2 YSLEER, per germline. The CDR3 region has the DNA TGCGCCAGCAGCGGGGGGGCTGGGAACGGGGAGCTGTTTTTT. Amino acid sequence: CASSGGAGNGELFF.

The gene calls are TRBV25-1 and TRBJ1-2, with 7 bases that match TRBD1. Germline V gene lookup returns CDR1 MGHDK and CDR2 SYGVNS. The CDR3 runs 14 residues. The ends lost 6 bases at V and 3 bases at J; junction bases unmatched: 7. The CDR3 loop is CASSPPGQYYGYTF. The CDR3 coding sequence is TGTGCCAGCAGCCCCCCGGGACAGTACTATGGCTACACCTTC.

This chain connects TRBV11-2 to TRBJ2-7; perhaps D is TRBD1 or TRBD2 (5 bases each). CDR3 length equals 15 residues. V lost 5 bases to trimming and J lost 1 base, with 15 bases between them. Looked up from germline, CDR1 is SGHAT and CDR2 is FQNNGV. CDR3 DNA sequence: TGTGCCAGCAGCGGAGCGGTCCAGGGATCCTACGAGCAGTACTTC. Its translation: CASSGAVQGSYEQYF.

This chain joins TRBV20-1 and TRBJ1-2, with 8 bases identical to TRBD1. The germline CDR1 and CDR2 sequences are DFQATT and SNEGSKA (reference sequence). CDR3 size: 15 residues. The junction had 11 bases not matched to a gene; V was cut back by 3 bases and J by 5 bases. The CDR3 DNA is TGCAGTGCTAGTCCTCGATGGACAGGGTCATATGGCTACACCTTC. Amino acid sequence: CSASPRWTGSYGYTF.

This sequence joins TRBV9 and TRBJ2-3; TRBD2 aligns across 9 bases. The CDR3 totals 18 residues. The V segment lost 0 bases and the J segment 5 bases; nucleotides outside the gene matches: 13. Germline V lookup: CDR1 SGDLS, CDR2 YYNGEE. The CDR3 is CASSVEGAAGGGRDTQYF. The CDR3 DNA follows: TGTGCCAGCAGCGTAGAGGGCGCTGCGGGAGGGGGGAGAGATACGCAGTATTTT.

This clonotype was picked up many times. The CDR3 DNA is TGTGCCAGCAGCCTAGGGGGGGCTAACACTGAAGCTTTCTTT. Translation: CASSLGGANTEAFF. The chain has TRBV7-9 and TRBJ1-1; tentatively, D is TRBD1 (6 bases). Germline assignment: CDR1 SEHNR and CDR2 FQNEAQ (reference sequence). V lost 5 bases, J lost 2 bases, and 12 bases lay in between. The CDR3 runs 14 residues. Filled out from reference TRBV7-9 and TRBJ1-1, the complete variable domain reads DTGVSQNPRHKITKRGQNVTFRCDPISEHNRLYWYRQTLGQGPEFLTYFQNEAQLEKSRLLSDRFSAERPKGSFSTLEIQRTEQGDSAMYLCASSLGGANTEAFFGQGTRLTVV.

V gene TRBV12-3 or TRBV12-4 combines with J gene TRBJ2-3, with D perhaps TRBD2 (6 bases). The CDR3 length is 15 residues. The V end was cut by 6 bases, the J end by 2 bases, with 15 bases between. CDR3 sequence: CASRQAGSYTDTQYF. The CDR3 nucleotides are TGTGCCAGCAGACAGGCCGGGAGTTACACAGATACGCAGTATTTT.

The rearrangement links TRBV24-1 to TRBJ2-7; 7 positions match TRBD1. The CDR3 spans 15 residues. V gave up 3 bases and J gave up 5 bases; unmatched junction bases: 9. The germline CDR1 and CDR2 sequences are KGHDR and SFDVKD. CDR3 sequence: CATSDARRGSHEQYF. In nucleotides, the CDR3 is TGTGCCACCAGTGATGCACGCAGGGGGTCCCACGAGCAGTACTTC.